The 21 T cell receptor beta chains below come from one sample, sequenced in a study of blood T cell repertoires in COVID-19. TCRdb's table, derived via immunoSEQ multiplex PCR, lists solely in-frame clones and lacks some. The data hold around 250,000 clones, with roughly 88% observed a single time. The sample taken for sequencing was peripheral blood. The receptors here all came from a man older than 75 with acute or convalescent COVID-19.

The genes are TRBV28 and TRBJ2-7; possible D gene TRBD2, 5 bases. From germline, CDR1 is MDHEN and CDR2 SYDVKM. CDR3 size: 14 residues. Trimming removed 1 base at V and 1 base at J, with 8 bases between. CDR3 in amino acids: CASSLSSLSYEQYF. The CDR3 bases are TGTGCCAGCAGTTTATCTAGCCTTTCCTACGAGCAGTACTTC.

This chain links TRBV7-2 with TRBJ2-2, with 9 bases matching TRBD1. Germline V gene sequence: CDR1 SGHTA, CDR2 FQGNSA. The CDR3 runs 14 residues. The V gene end was trimmed by 5 bases and the J gene end by 4 bases; junction bases not matched to a gene: 2. The CDR3 nucleotides are TGTGCCAGCAGCCGGGACAGGGCCACCGGGGAGCTGTTTTTT. This translates into CASSRDRATGELFF.

The genes are TRBV5-1 and TRBJ2-5; the match to TRBD2 covers 9 bases. The CDR3 has 15 residues. J gave up 5 bases and V 0 bases, and 5 bases lay outside the gene matches. Germline assignment: CDR1 SGHRS and CDR2 YFSETQ. Written as DNA, the CDR3 is TGCGCCAGCAGCTTGGACGTAGCGGGAGTGGAGACCCAGTACTTC. This translates into CASSLDVAGVETQYF. Together with reference TRBV5-1 and TRBJ2-5, the CDR3 gives the full variable domain: KAGVTQTPRYLIKTRGQQVTLSCSPISGHRSVSWYQQTPGQGLQFLFEYFSETQRNKGNFPGRFSGRQFSNSRSEMNVSTLELGDSALYLCASSLDVAGVETQYFGPGTRLLVL.

This clone was seen once. The chain carries TRBV21-1 and TRBJ1-4. TRBV21-1 is a listed pseudogene. This CDR3 contains 14 residues. CDR3: CASPKHATNEKLFF. The CDR3 coding sequence is TGTGCCAGCCCGAAGCATGCAACTAATGAAAAACTGTTTTTT.

The chain employs TRBV27 and TRBJ1-1; 9 nucleotides line up with TRBD1. V gave up 5 bases and J gave up 4 bases; unmatched junction bases: 8. Per germline, CDR1 MNHEY and CDR2 SMNVEV (reference sequence). This CDR3 is 15 amino acids long. The DNA of the CDR3 is TGTGCCAGCAGTCGGGACAGGGAGAGGGGCACTGAAGCTTTCTTT. It translates to CASSRDRERGTEAFF.

CDR3 amino acids: CASSSTGVEQYF. The CDR3 DNA sequence: TGTGCCAGCAGTAGCACCGGGGTCGAGCAGTACTTC. The chain has TRBV6-6 and TRBJ2-7; D is possibly TRBD2 (5 bases). Germline CDR1 MNHNY, CDR2 SVGAGI (reference sequence). The CDR3 consists of 12 residues. Trimming cost V 5 bases and J 6 bases, with 11 bases left between them.

This clone appeared a single time. V gene TRBV28 combines with J gene TRBJ1-2; D gene unclear. Germline values: CDR1 MDHEN, CDR2 SYDVKM. V gave up 5 bases and J gave up 4 bases, with 8 bases separating them. The CDR3 is 12 amino acids. The CDR3 DNA sequence: TGTGCCAGCAGTAACAGCATCTATGGCTACACCTTC. Its protein is CASSNSIYGYTF.

This sequence joins TRBV28 and TRBJ1-1; 8 positions agree with TRBD1. Unmatched junction bases numbered 14, after V lost 11 bases and J lost 6 bases. The CDR3 length is 14 residues. Germline V gene sequence: CDR1 MDHEN, CDR2 SYDVKM. This chain's CDR3 is CALSQGVGTAEAFF. As DNA, the CDR3 is TGTGCCTTATCACAGGGGGTCGGGACGGCTGAAGCTTTCTTT.

The rearrangement links TRBV18 to TRBJ2-7; a possible D gene is TRBD1 (6 bases). CDR3 length: 14 amino acids. Germline V gene data show CDR1 as KGHSH and CDR2 as LQKENI. Trimming cost V 5 bases and J 0 bases, with 11 bases left between them. The CDR3 bases are TGTGCCAGCTCATCCACAGGGTACTCCTACGAGCAGTACTTC. It translates to CASSSTGYSYEQYF. Based on the CDR3 plus reference TRBV18 and TRBJ2-7, the full variable domain is NAGVMQNPRHLVRRRGQEARLRCSPMKGHSHVYWYRQLPEEGLKFMVYLQKENIIDESGMPKERFSAEFPKEGPSILRIQQVVRGDSAAYFCASSSTGYSYEQYFGPGTRLTVT.

This clone appeared a single time. The rearrangement joins TRBV9 to TRBJ2-7; weak D call: TRBD1 (6 bases). The CDR3 is 15 residues long. V shed 4 bases and J shed 0 bases, with 14 bases lying between them. Per germline, CDR1 SGDLS and CDR2 YYNGEE. This CDR3 reads CASSPRQGSSYEQYF. The CDR3 coding sequence is TGTGCCAGCAGCCCCAGGCAGGGGAGCTCCTACGAGCAGTACTTC.

The chain uses TRBV2 and TRBJ1-3; 8 bases align to TRBD1. The CDR3 runs to 13 residues. CDR1 and CDR2 from the germline V gene are SNHLY and FYNNEI. J gave up 4 bases and V 7 bases, and 3 bases lay outside the gene matches. CDR3 sequence: CASTTGGGNTIYF. The CDR3 nucleotides read TGTGCCAGCACTACAGGGGGGGGAAACACCATATATTTT.

V is TRBV9 and J is TRBJ2-2; 9 bases map to TRBD2. There are 15 residues in the CDR3. Germline CDR1 SGDLS, CDR2 YYNGEE. With V trimmed by 3 bases and J by 5 bases, 5 bases remained unmatched. CDR3 region: CASSAGLAITGELFF. In DNA form, the CDR3 reads TGTGCCAGCAGCGCCGGACTAGCGATAACCGGGGAGCTGTTTTTT.

The chain links TRBV7-2 to TRBJ1-5; D gene ambiguous. V was shortened by 2 bases and J by 3 bases, with 11 bases between the two germline ends. Germline CDR1 and CDR2: SGHTA and FQGNSA. This CDR3 contains 15 residues. CDR3 in amino acids: CASSLLGRANQPQHF. The CDR3 DNA follows: TGTGCCAGCAGCTTATTGGGGAGGGCCAATCAGCCCCAGCATTTT.

V and J are TRBV2 and TRBJ1-4; 7 bases fit TRBD1. The germline CDR1 and CDR2 sequences are SNHLY and FYNNEI. V dropped 6 bases and J dropped 3; count of bases not matched to a gene: 7. The CDR3 sequence is 15 residues long. CDR3 DNA sequence: TGTGCCAGCAGGAGATTACAGGGGTCTAATGAAAAACTGTTTTTT. Translation gives CASRRLQGSNEKLFF.

V is TRBV28 and J is TRBJ1-2; the D is unclear. Germline CDR1 is MDHEN and CDR2 is SYDVKM. Trimming took off 6 bases at V and 2 bases at J, with 13 bases between the two ends. The length of the CDR3 is 14 residues. The CDR3, as DNA: TGTGCCAGCAGCGGGTATCCGCCGAACTATGGCTACACCTTC. The encoded protein is CASSGYPPNYGYTF.

J is TRBJ2-1 and V is TRBV2, with 7 bases that match TRBD2. The junction had 9 bases not matched to a gene; V was cut back by 3 bases and J by 4 bases. The CDR3 extends over 16 amino acids. Germline assignment: CDR1 SNHLY and CDR2 FYNNEI. The CDR3, as DNA: TGTGCCAGCAGTGATTTAATAAGCGGGAAATACAATGAGCAGTTCTTC. Translated, it gives CASSDLISGKYNEQFF.

This clone was counted only a few times. The rearrangement links TRBV18 to TRBJ1-2; D is uncertain. Germline CDR1 is KGHSH and CDR2 is LQKENI. With 3 bases removed from V and 0 bases from J, the gap between germline ends came to 11 bases. The CDR3 spans 15 residues. CDR3 in amino acids: CASSPGGNPNYGYTF. DNA for the CDR3: TGTGCCAGCTCACCCGGCGGTAATCCTAACTATGGCTACACCTTC.

The chain uses TRBV27 and TRBJ1-6; D not certain. This CDR3 contains 16 residues. CDR1 and CDR2 from the germline V gene are MNHEY and SMNVEV (reference sequence). V shed 2 bases and J shed 4 bases, with 12 bases lying between them. Here the CDR3 reads CASSLVPQAYNSPLHF. The CDR3 DNA reads TGTGCCAGCAGTTTAGTACCGCAGGCGTATAATTCACCCCTCCACTTT.

This clone was counted a few times. This sample includes further DNA sequences coding for the same CDR3. The chain has TRBV3-1 (or the pseudogene TRBV3-2) and TRBJ2-5; the match to TRBD2 covers 16 bases. Trimming removed 4 bases from V and 8 bases from J; junction bases left unmatched: 4. Germline CDR1 and CDR2: LGHDT and YNNKEL (reference sequence). This CDR3 comprises 15 residues. The CDR3 protein is CASSLGLAGGETQYF. For the CDR3, the DNA is TGTGCCAGCAGCCTGGGACTAGCGGGGGGGGAAACCCAGTACTTC.

This chain uses TRBV6-5 with TRBJ1-5, with D possibly matching TRBD1 (6 bases). The CDR3 spans 14 residues. Trimming pared 8 bases from V and 3 bases from J, leaving 14 bases between. The germline V gene encodes CDR1 MNHEY and CDR2 SVGAGI. DNA for the CDR3: TGTGCCAGCTTGGTAACAGGGCACAATCAGCCCCAGCATTTT. Its protein is CASLVTGHNQPQHF.

The genes are TRBV5-1 and TRBJ2-2, with TRBD1 matching 9 bases. The CDR3 sequence is 15 residues long. V was clipped by 0 bases and J by 3 bases; unmatched bases: 0. In germline, CDR1 is SGHRS, CDR2 YFSETQ. CDR3 bases: TGCGCCAGCAGCTTGGACAGGGGGCACACCGGGGAGCTGTTTTTT. Protein sequence: CASSLDRGHTGELFF.